This T cell receptor (beta chain) was profiled in a study of shared T cell receptors in the human thymus. Libraries were prepared by immunoSEQ multiplex PCR; TCRdb keeps only in-frame clonotypes and omits some of them. Of more than 550,000 clones listed, about 89% are singletons. This CDR3 contains 16 residues. V shed 0 bases and J 7 bases; nucleotides not matched to a gene: 10. Per the germline V gene, CDR1 is LGHNA and CDR2 is YSLEER. The same sample was also used in a study of human thymus T cells.

This chain joins TRBV4-3 and TRBJ1-1; 8 nucleotides align to TRBD1. The sample comprised thymocytes. The TCR originated in a boy younger than two with a congenital heart defect. The chain's CDR3 is CASSQDLRDRPNEAFF. The CDR3 DNA follows: TGCGCCAGCAGCCAAGATCTTCGGGACAGGCCGAATGAAGCTTTCTTT.